The 4 T cell receptor beta chains presented below share a single source sample, sequenced in a study of shared clonotypes between healthy human individuals. Sequenced by immunoSEQ multiplex PCR; TCRdb stores in-frame clones only, minus some. The table has a few million clones, approximately 90% seen once; the top ten hold about 0.36%. The sample consisted of naive CD4+ T cells from PBMCs. As to subset: CD45RA+ positively selected. The receptors were gathered from a man aged 18 to 35 in good health. Some clones in this sample may be carry-over from other donors' samples.

The chain is built from TRBV29-1 and TRBJ2-7; the D gene is possibly TRBD1 (8 bases). The CDR3 consists of 14 residues. The germline gives CDR1 SQVTM, CDR2 ANQGSEA. Trimming removed 6 bases from V and 1 base from J, with 16 bases in between. The DNA of the CDR3 is TGCAGCGTCGAGACAGGGGAGGGGTCCTACGAGCAGTACTTC. This translates into CSVETGEGSYEQYF.

The chain is built from TRBV28 and TRBJ2-1; D uncertain. V was pared by 6 bases and J by 7 bases, with 7 bases between. The CDR3 loop spans 11 amino acids. The germline CDR1 and CDR2 sequences are MDHEN and SYDVKM. This CDR3 reads CASRYKNEQFF. The DNA of the CDR3 is TGTGCCAGCAGATATAAAAATGAGCAGTTCTTC.

This clone showed up just a few times. This sample also contains other DNA sequences that code for the same CDR3. The chain uses TRBV19 and TRBJ1-5; D unresolved. Trimming removed 10 bases from V and 2 bases from J, with 9 bases in between. This CDR3 is 12 amino acids long. Germline assignment: CDR1 LNHDA and CDR2 SQIVND (reference sequence). In DNA form, the CDR3 reads TGTGCCACCCGAGAGGGCAATCAGCCCCAGCATTTT. Protein product: CATREGNQPQHF.

The rearrangement uses TRBV5-1 and TRBJ2-1; 7 bases line up with TRBD1. Germline V gene sequence: CDR1 SGHRS, CDR2 YFSETQ. The CDR3 extends over 15 amino acids. Germline trimming cut 5 bases from V and 8 bases from J; bases unmatched to any gene: 13. CDR3 nucleotides: TGCGCCAGCAGACCTAGACAGGGCCCTGGGGATGAGCAGTTCTTC. Residues: CASRPRQGPGDEQFF.